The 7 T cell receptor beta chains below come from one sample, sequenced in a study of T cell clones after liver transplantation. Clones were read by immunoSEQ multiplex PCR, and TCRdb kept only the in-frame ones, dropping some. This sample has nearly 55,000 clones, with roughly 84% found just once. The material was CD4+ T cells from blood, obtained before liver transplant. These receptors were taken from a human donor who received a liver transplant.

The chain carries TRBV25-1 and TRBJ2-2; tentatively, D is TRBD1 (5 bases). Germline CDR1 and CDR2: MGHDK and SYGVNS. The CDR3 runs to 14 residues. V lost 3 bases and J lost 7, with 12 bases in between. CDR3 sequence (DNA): TGTGCCAGCAGTGATCTTCAGGGCCACGGGGAGCTGTTTTTT. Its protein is CASSDLQGHGELFF.

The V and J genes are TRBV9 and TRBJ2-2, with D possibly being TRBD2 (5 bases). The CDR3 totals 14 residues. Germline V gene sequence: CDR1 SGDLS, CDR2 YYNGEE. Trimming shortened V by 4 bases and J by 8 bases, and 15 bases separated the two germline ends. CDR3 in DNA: TGTGCCAGCAGCACTCTGGACCGCGGGGGGGAGCTGTTTTTT. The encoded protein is CASSTLDRGGELFF.

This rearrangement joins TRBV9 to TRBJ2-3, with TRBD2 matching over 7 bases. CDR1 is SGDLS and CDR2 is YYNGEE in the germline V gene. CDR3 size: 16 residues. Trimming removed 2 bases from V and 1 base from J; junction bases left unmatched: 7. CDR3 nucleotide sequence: TGTGCCAGCAGCGTGAGGGAGGGCACGGGCACAGATACGCAGTATTTT. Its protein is CASSVREGTGTDTQYF.

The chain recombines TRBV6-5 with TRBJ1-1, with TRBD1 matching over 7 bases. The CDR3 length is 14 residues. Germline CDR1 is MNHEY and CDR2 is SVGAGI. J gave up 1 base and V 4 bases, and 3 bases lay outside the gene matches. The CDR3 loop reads CASSWDRRNTEAFF. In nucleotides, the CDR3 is TGTGCCAGCAGTTGGGACAGAAGGAACACTGAAGCTTTCTTT.

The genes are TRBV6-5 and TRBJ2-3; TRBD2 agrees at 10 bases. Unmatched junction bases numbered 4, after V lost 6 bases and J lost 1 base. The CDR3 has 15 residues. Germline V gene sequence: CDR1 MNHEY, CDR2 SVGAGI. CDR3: CASRPTSGGTDTQYF. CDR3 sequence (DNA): TGTGCCAGCAGACCTACTAGCGGGGGCACAGATACGCAGTATTTT.

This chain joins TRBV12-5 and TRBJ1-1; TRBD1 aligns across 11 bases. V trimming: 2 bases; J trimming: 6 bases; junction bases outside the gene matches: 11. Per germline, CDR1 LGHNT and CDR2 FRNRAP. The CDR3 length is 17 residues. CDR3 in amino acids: CASGLSIARGQGAEAFF. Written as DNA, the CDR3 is TGTGCTAGTGGTTTGTCCATCGCTAGGGGACAGGGGGCTGAAGCTTTCTTT.

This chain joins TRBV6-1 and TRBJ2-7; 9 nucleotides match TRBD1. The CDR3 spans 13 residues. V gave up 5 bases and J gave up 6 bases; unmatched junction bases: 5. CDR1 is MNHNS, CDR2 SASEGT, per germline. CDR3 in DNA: TGTGCCAGCAGTACCGGGACAGGGCTCGAGCAGTACTTC. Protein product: CASSTGTGLEQYF.